These 17 T cell receptor beta chains came from one sample sequenced in a study of B cell selection in AIRE deficiency. The regulatory T cell sort gate was CD4+CD25hiCD127low/negative. Some clones are missing from TCRdb's copy, which holds only in-frame ones; the method was immunoSEQ multiplex PCR. The table lists about 26,000 clones, approximately 92% of them singletons, with around 1.1% in the top ten. The sample taken for sequencing was CD4+CD25+ Tregs sorted from PBMCs. These receptors all come from a human donor in good health.

The chain is built from TRBV28 and TRBJ1-1, with a possible D match to TRBD1 (6 bases). V lost 6 bases and J 1 base, leaving 15 bases between the germline ends. CDR3 length equals 15 residues. Germline assignment: CDR1 MDHEN and CDR2 SYDVKM. The DNA for the CDR3 is TGTGCCAGCAGCACCATGGGGGGCGCGAACACTGAAGCTTTCTTT. Protein product: CASSTMGGANTEAFF.

The rearrangement joins TRBV7-9 to TRBJ1-1; D not certain. The CDR3 has 15 amino acids. Trimming shortened V by 3 bases and J by 0 bases, and 11 bases separated the two germline ends. Germline V gene data show CDR1 as SEHNR and CDR2 as FQNEAQ (reference sequence). CDR3 nucleotides: TGTGCCAGCAGCTTCCTTTCGGGTATGAACACTGAAGCTTTCTTT. It yields the protein CASSFLSGMNTEAFF.

The rearrangement uses TRBV7-6 and TRBJ2-5; unclear D gene. The CDR3 has 10 residues. Trimming left V 6 bases short and J 5 bases short, with 4 bases between. Germline V gives CDR1 SGHVS, CDR2 FNYEAQ. This chain's CDR3 is CASSGETQYF. In DNA form, the CDR3 reads TGTGCCAGCAGTGGGGAGACCCAGTACTTC.

This chain links TRBV11-2 with TRBJ2-5, with D unclear. This CDR3 is 12 amino acids long. CDR1 SGHAT and CDR2 FQNNGV come from the germline V gene. V gave up 0 bases and J gave up 7 bases, with 6 bases separating them. Written as DNA, the CDR3 is TGTGCCAGCAGCTTAGAGGTGGGGACCCAGTACTTC. Protein sequence: CASSLEVGTQYF.

The rearrangement joins TRBV5-6 to TRBJ1-1, with 9 positions matching TRBD1. The CDR3 consists of 13 residues. Looked up from germline, CDR1 is SGHDT and CDR2 is YYEEEE. V was clipped by 5 bases and J by 4 bases; unmatched bases: 3. The CDR3 nucleotides are TGTGCCAGCAGTTGGGACAGGGCCACTGAAGCTTTCTTT. Protein: CASSWDRATEAFF. The full variable domain, in which reference TRBV5-6 and TRBJ1-1 provide the parts outside the CDR3, is DAGVTQSPTHLIKTRGQQVTLRCSPKSGHDTVSWYQQALGQGPQFIFQYYEEEERQRGNFPDRFSGHQFPNYSSELNVNALLLGDSALYLCASSWDRATEAFFGQGTRLTVV.

This chain uses TRBV7-2 with TRBJ2-3; tentative D call: TRBD2 (5 bases). The CDR3 runs 14 residues. Germline CDR1 is SGHTA and CDR2 is FQGNSA. Trimming shortened V by 2 bases and J by 6 bases, and 12 bases separated the two germline ends. The CDR3: CASSLIRGSDTQYF. The CDR3 nucleotides read TGTGCCAGCAGCTTAATACGGGGATCCGATACGCAGTATTTT. Full variable domain (outside the CDR3, taken from reference TRBV7-2 and TRBJ2-3): GAGVSQSPSNKVTEKGKDVELRCDPISGHTALYWYRQSLGQGLEFLIYFQGNSAPDKSGLPSDRFSAERTGGSVSTLTIQRTQQEDSAVYLCASSLIRGSDTQYFGPGTRLTVL.

The chain couples TRBV5-1 to TRBJ2-5, with 8 nucleotides matching TRBD1. Unmatched junction bases numbered 6, after V lost 4 bases and J lost 7 bases. This CDR3 has 13 amino acids. CDR1 and CDR2 from the germline V gene are SGHRS and YFSETQ. The CDR3 here is CASSPGQGATQYF. CDR3 sequence (DNA): TGCGCCAGCAGCCCCGGACAGGGAGCGACCCAGTACTTC.

This clone was recorded once. The chain carries TRBV6-1 and TRBJ2-1; TRBD2 agrees at 8 bases. Trimming cost V 6 bases and J 7 bases; bases outside gene matches: 5. This CDR3 is 13 amino acids long. From germline, CDR1 is MNHNS and CDR2 SASEGT. For the CDR3, the DNA is TGTGCCAGCAGGTCGGGGGGGCAGAATGAGCAGTTCTTC. Its protein product is CASRSGGQNEQFF.

This clone was detected once. The V call is TRBV6-5, the J call TRBJ2-3, with D maybe TRBD2 (6 bases). The V gene's germline CDR1 is MNHEY and CDR2 SVGAGI. The CDR3 is made up of 13 amino acids. Trimming removed 6 bases from V and 4 bases from J, with 11 bases in between. The DNA of the CDR3 is TGTGCCAGCAGACTTCCGGGGGCAGATACGCAGTATTTT. This translates into CASRLPGADTQYF.

The J gene is TRBJ2-7, the V gene TRBV18; D may be TRBD2 (6 bases). Trimming removed 3 bases at V and 4 bases at J, with 13 bases between. The CDR3 has 14 amino acids. Germline lookup yields CDR1 KGHSH and CDR2 LQKENI. The DNA for the CDR3 is TGTGCCAGCTCACCCTCCGGGAGCCAATACGAGCAGTACTTC. The encoded protein is CASSPSGSQYEQYF.

This clone has just one count. This sequence joins TRBV6-5 and TRBJ1-6; D is unclear. The CDR3 has 14 residues. Trimming pared 0 bases from V and 7 bases from J, leaving 7 bases between. Germline CDR1 reads MNHEY; CDR2 reads SVGAGI. Here the CDR3 DNA reads TGTGCCAGCAGTTACTCAGGCAAAAATTCACCCCTCCACTTT. It translates to CASSYSGKNSPLHF.

The chain combines TRBV28 with TRBJ1-1, with 7 bases aligning to TRBD1. From germline, CDR1 is MDHEN and CDR2 SYDVKM. V shed 4 bases, J shed 5 bases, and the junction held 4 bases outside the gene matches. This CDR3 region has 13 residues. The CDR3 DNA reads as TGTGCCAGCAGTTACAGGGGAGATACTGAAGCTTTCTTT. It translates to CASSYRGDTEAFF.

The rearrangement links TRBV10-1 to TRBJ2-7; D unclear. V shed 0 bases and J shed 0 bases, with 9 bases lying between them. The CDR3 consists of 15 residues. Germline CDR1 reads WNHNN; CDR2 reads SYGVQD (reference sequence). In DNA, the CDR3 is TGCGCCAGCAGTGAGTCCCGGACGGGCTCCTACGAGCAGTACTTC. Its translation is CASSESRTGSYEQYF.

V usage is TRBV18 and J usage is TRBJ2-3, with 9 bases fitting TRBD2. This CDR3 spans 15 amino acids. Trimming took 1 base from V and 10 from J; bases not matched to a gene: 9. The V gene's germline CDR1 is KGHSH and CDR2 LQKENI. CDR3 protein: CASSPLAGEPGAQYF. For the CDR3, the DNA is TGTGCCAGCTCACCACTAGCGGGGGAGCCAGGGGCGCAGTATTTT.

The chain couples TRBV5-6 to TRBJ2-5, with D maybe TRBD1 (5 bases). Trimming shortened V by 0 bases and J by 5 bases, and 8 bases separated the two germline ends. The CDR3 length is 13 residues. CDR1 is SGHDT and CDR2 is YYEEEE in the germline V gene. The CDR3 DNA follows: TGTGCCAGCAGCTTGGGACAGTGGGAGACCCAGTACTTC. Translated: CASSLGQWETQYF.

The CDR3 protein is CASSFAYTTNTEAFF. DNA for the CDR3: TGCGCCAGCAGCTTCGCATACACGACGAACACTGAAGCTTTCTTT. The gene calls are TRBV5-1 and TRBJ1-1; D is undetermined. The CDR3 consists of 15 residues. CDR1 SGHRS and CDR2 YFSETQ come from the germline V gene. V gave up 2 bases and J gave up 1 base, with 12 bases separating them.

A single count supports this clone. CDR3 sequence: CASSYSGEGDYGYTF. DNA for the CDR3: TGTGCCAGCAGTTACTCGGGGGAGGGGGATTATGGCTACACCTTC. The V gene is TRBV6-6, the J gene TRBJ1-2; D possibly corresponds to TRBD1 (6 bases). This CDR3 spans 15 amino acids. V was pared by 0 bases and J by 5 bases, with 13 bases between. From germline, CDR1 is MNHNY and CDR2 SVGAGI (reference sequence).